This T cell receptor beta chain derives from a study of shared clonotypes between healthy human individuals. Turning to the study itself: Plates per donor: three CD4 naive, three CD4 memory, two CD8 naive, one CD8 memory.

General study findings and limits: A generally larger estimated richness was seen in naive subsets than in memory subsets. Only blood was sampled; tissue repertoires likely differ.

Using immunoSEQ multiplex PCR, the repertoire was profiled, and TCRdb retains in-frame clones only, with some absent. Altogether roughly 2.6 million clones are present, roughly nine tenths being singletons, with the ten largest covering under 0.15%. Worth noting for this clone: What it binds is unknown.

The specimen sequenced was naive CD4+ T cells sorted from blood. Noted subset: CD45RA+ positively selected. This sequence was found in a young man in good health.

CDR3 sequence (DNA): TGTGCCAGCAGCTTAGCCCGGGACAGTTATAGCAATCAGCCCCAGCATTTT. Encoded protein: CASSLARDSYSNQPQHF. V and J are TRBV7-9 and TRBJ1-5, with 7 bases aligning to TRBD1. The CDR3 contains 17 residues. J lost 0 bases, V lost 0 bases, and 5 bases had no gene match. Germline loops: CDR1 SEHNR, CDR2 FQNEAQ (reference sequence).